This T cell receptor beta chain was captured by sequencing in a study of ipilimumab plus nivolumab after autologous stem cell transplantation. As for the study in general: Patients received a median of about five ipilimumab and 8 or 9 nivolumab doses.

Ipilimumab, 1 mg/kg, started 14 to 28 days after autologous transplant. The protocol was immunoSEQ multiplex PCR, while the TCRdb copy is restricted to in-frame clones and leaves out a portion. The table shows some 17,000 clones, with over 60% occurring only once. The V gene's germline CDR1 is SEHNR and CDR2 FQNEAQ (reference sequence). The V end lost 5 bases, the J end lost 3 bases, and 13 bases lay between the germline ends. This CDR3 is built from 15 residues. This TCR was recovered from a male donor with diffuse large B-cell lymphoma. The sequences come from PBMCs, collected in a trial of ipilimumab plus nivolumab as post-transplant consolidation. The chain couples TRBV7-9 to TRBJ2-2, with D tentatively TRBD2 (6 bases). CDR3 region: CASSIWGVDTGELFF. The CDR3 DNA reads as TGTGCCAGCAGCATTTGGGGGGTGGACACCGGGGAGCTGTTTTTT. Combining the CDR3 with reference TRBV7-9 and TRBJ2-2 gives the whole variable domain DTGVSQNPRHKITKRGQNVTFRCDPISEHNRLYWYRQTLGQGPEFLTYFQNEAQLEKSRLLSDRFSAERPKGSFSTLEIQRTEQGDSAMYLCASSIWGVDTGELFFGEGSRLTVL.